This T cell receptor beta chain was captured by sequencing in a study of human T cells and chemical hapten exposure listed by TCRdb under 2021. Study-level background: For sensitization, 2% DPC in acetone was applied to a 2 cm by 2 cm area of upper inner arm skin. Libraries were combined into a pool for sequencing, and differences in TCR yield between samples came mainly from small differences in library volumes within the pool. Blood for TCR sequencing was provided by twenty-nine alopecia patients at one to four time points (pre-sensitization, 2, 6 and 24 weeks). Alopecia areata with under or over 50% scalp involvement, alopecia totalis and alopecia universalis were represented in the patient cohort, which was mostly female. Blood samples were taken from patients before sensitization (week 0) and then at 2, 6 and about 24 weeks after DPC sensitization. In alopecia patients, the study followed how the peripheral blood TCR repertoire changed in vivo over primary and secondary sensitization to diphenylcyclopropenone (DPC), a hapten. Patients additionally received weekly therapeutic DPC doses to the scalp throughout the approximately 24-week study period. Patch testing on the upper back used Finn chambers containing 0.01% DPC, with scoring done after 6 days according to International Contact Dermatitis Research Group standards.

The research as a whole found: Patch test score was positively correlated with the number of PT1 expanded TCRs, with significance at thresholds 8, 16 and 32 but not at 4. After repeated subsampling, the strength of the expansion versus patch-test correlation and the threshold at which it became significant changed. No change with DPC sensitization was found in the number of TCRs above 1 in 1000 frequency, and no evidence of global repertoire structure alterations was found. Expanded TCRs formed significantly more large CDR3 similarity clusters than pre-sensitization or healthy control sets, consistent with antigen-driven responses. All patients had alopecia, a presumed autoimmune disease, so their immune response might differ from that of healthy individuals.

The sample's time point, from its label and the paper: patch test 1, 2 weeks after DPC sensitization. The treatment or condition label corresponds to: therapeutic diphenylcyclopropenone sensitization with weekly scalp DPC. At each patch-test visit, blood was drawn before the patch test was applied. Patients were eligible if aged 18 to 70, diagnosed with alopecia and judged suitable for DPC therapy, and pregnant patients were excluded. Total RNA was extracted from unfractionated whole blood collected in Tempus Blood RNA tubes. Libraries were built with RACE. Sequencing was performed on a NextSeq 500. Library preparation attached unique molecular identifiers to individual cDNA molecules for quantitative, reproducible TCR counting. Each blood RNA sample was used to sequence both TCR alpha and TCR beta chains. The published analysis was carried out like this. The median number of TCRs per sample was roughly 94,000, ranging from about 20,000 to 690,600. V, J and CDR3 annotation of the TCR reads was performed with the Decombinator software suite. To make PS versus PT1 abundance plots, every sample was subsampled to the same number of TCRs (28,000). Expanded TCRs were defined as absent before sensitization and observed at least eight times at the 2-week time point. TCRdb reworked the public reads: Q25 trimming with fastp, MiXCR clone assembly, productive beta chains retained. Rows matching on CDR3 protein sequence are summarized as one entry with the most common DNA and genes. TCRdb's processing, not the study's, gives the V and J calls here. Across this sample there are 180,000 or so distinct CDR3 sequences, with about 14% seen only once. The ten top clones hold less than 2% of the sample.

This clonotype was detected only a few times. The clone's antigen remains unknown. No clone much larger than this one lies a single base away; base qualities are absent. V is shortened by 1 base, J by 0 bases, and the region joining them spans 4 bases. CDR1 is given as LGHNA and CDR2 as YSLEER, both from the germline V gene. The CDR3 measures 13 amino acids from cysteine to phenylalanine. CDR3 DNA only is kept here, 39 bases in frame from base 1. This clonotype was obtained from a woman between 25 and 40 years old with alopecia areata. Some clones in this sample may be carry-over from other donors' samples. This chain is built from TRBV4-3 and TRBJ2-7; the D gene cannot be named for sure. Sequenced here: whole blood, sampled in connection with sensitization to the hapten diphenylcyclopropenone (DPC). The sequenced DNA is TGCGCCAGCAGCCAAGGCCTCTCCTACGAGCAGTACTTC. Translated, this is CASSQGLSYEQYF.